One and the same sample provided the 17 T cell receptor beta chains below, sequenced in a study of cytomegalovirus exposure and HLA in healthy donors. The PCR used 60 Vbeta and 13 Jbeta primers. Measured with immunoSEQ multiplex PCR; TCRdb has only the in-frame clones, and not every one. The data hold about 98,000 clones, with approximately 79% observed a single time. Source material: PBMCs. Every receptor here comes from a male donor in good health and CMV-seronegative.

The chain is built from TRBV11-2 and TRBJ1-2, with D possibly being TRBD1 (6 bases). The CDR3 covers 18 residues. V dropped 5 bases and J dropped 3 bases, with 25 bases sitting between them. The V gene's germline CDR1 is SGHAT and CDR2 FQNNGV. CDR3 in amino acids: CASSRGTLGQRIHYGYTF. DNA of the CDR3: TGTGCCAGCAGCCGAGGAACCTTGGGACAACGAATCCACTATGGCTACACCTTC.

In its sample, this clone was seen once. The chain has TRBV9 and TRBJ2-3; 12 nucleotides agree with TRBD2. Germline V gives CDR1 SGDLS, CDR2 YYNGEE. The CDR3 loop spans 19 amino acids. The V segment lost 0 bases and the J segment 0 bases; nucleotides outside the gene matches: 8. The CDR3 loop is CASSVEGLAGGPSTDTQYF. Written as DNA, the CDR3 is TGTGCCAGCAGCGTAGAAGGGCTAGCGGGAGGGCCGAGCACAGATACGCAGTATTTT.

The chain has TRBV7-2 and TRBJ1-3; perhaps TRBD1 as D (6 bases). Germline CDR1 is SGHTA and CDR2 is FQGNSA. V was pared by 0 bases and J by 0 bases, with 12 bases between. CDR3 length: 17 residues. CDR3 sequence: CASSLAPGGTSGNTIYF. DNA for the CDR3: TGTGCCAGCAGCTTAGCGCCTGGGGGCACCTCTGGAAACACCATATATTTT.

The chain links TRBV6-5 to TRBJ2-3; a possible D gene is TRBD2 (6 bases). The CDR3 length is 15 residues. Trimming removed 6 bases at V and 2 bases at J, with 15 bases between. The germline V gene has CDR1 MNHEY and CDR2 SVGAGI. The DNA of the CDR3 is TGTGCCAGCAGGCCCGGGACTGGCCCCACAGATACGCAGTATTTT. Protein: CASRPGTGPTDTQYF.

V gene TRBV30 combines with J gene TRBJ1-5, with D perhaps matching TRBD1 (6 bases). Per the germline V gene, CDR1 is GTSNPN and CDR2 is SVGIG (reference sequence). The CDR3 extends over 14 amino acids. The V end lost 4 bases, the J end lost 0 bases, and 10 bases lay between the germline ends. The CDR3 loop is CAWNRVNSNQPQHF. The CDR3 bases are TGTGCCTGGAACAGGGTGAATAGCAATCAGCCCCAGCATTTT.

V gene TRBV29-1 combines with J gene TRBJ1-1; 10 nucleotides agree with TRBD1. With V trimmed by 7 bases and J by 6 bases, 8 bases remained unmatched. The V gene's germline CDR1 is SQVTM and CDR2 ANQGSEA. This CDR3 region has 13 residues. As DNA, the CDR3 is TGCAGCGCCAATGACAGGGGGCCGGCTGAAGCTTTCTTT. Amino acids: CSANDRGPAEAFF.

This clone was seen only a few times. CDR3: CSVGENSNQPQHF. The CDR3 DNA reads as TGCAGCGTTGGTGAGAATAGCAATCAGCCCCAGCATTTT. The chain joins TRBV29-1 to TRBJ1-5; D not resolved. This CDR3 is built from 13 residues. V lost 4 bases and J lost 0, with 7 bases in between. Germline V lookup: CDR1 SQVTM, CDR2 ANQGSEA.

The chain links TRBV6-6 to TRBJ2-7; the D is unclear. This CDR3 spans 15 amino acids. Germline V lookup: CDR1 MNHNY, CDR2 SVGAGI (reference sequence). The V end lost 2 bases, the J end lost 3 bases, and 14 bases lay between the germline ends. The CDR3 nucleotides read TGTGCCAGCAGTTACCGAACAGACACATACTACGAGCAGTACTTC. This codes for CASSYRTDTYYEQYF.

V is TRBV5-1 and J is TRBJ2-3; TRBD2 matches at 8 bases. The germline CDR1 and CDR2 sequences are SGHRS and YFSETQ. The CDR3 totals 17 residues. V gave up 6 bases and J gave up 2 bases; unmatched junction bases: 14. In nucleotides, the CDR3 is TGCGCCAGCACCCTGGGGGGGAAGCGGGAGCTCACAGATACGCAGTATTTT. Translated: CASTLGGKRELTDTQYF. Based on the CDR3 plus reference TRBV5-1 and TRBJ2-3, the full variable domain is KAGVTQTPRYLIKTRGQQVTLSCSPISGHRSVSWYQQTPGQGLQFLFEYFSETQRNKGNFPGRFSGRQFSNSRSEMNVSTLELGDSALYLCASTLGGKRELTDTQYFGPGTRLTVL.

The CDR3 spells CASMASGSYEQYF. The CDR3, as DNA: TGTGCCAGCATGGCTAGCGGGAGTTACGAGCAGTACTTC. The V gene is TRBV27, the J gene TRBJ2-7, with TRBD2 matching 10 bases. V lost 7 bases, J lost 4 bases, and 4 bases stayed unmatched. CDR1 and CDR2 (germline): MNHEY, SMNVEV (reference sequence). The CDR3 runs to 13 residues.

The genes are TRBV30 and TRBJ1-5, with TRBD1 matching 9 bases. Per germline, CDR1 GTSNPN and CDR2 SVGIG (reference sequence). The trim removed 7 bases at V and 3 bases at J, leaving 10 bases unmatched. CDR3 length: 15 amino acids. CDR3 region: CAFTYGDRDNQPQHF. The CDR3 region has the DNA TGTGCCTTCACCTATGGGGACAGGGACAATCAGCCCCAGCATTTT. The full variable domain, completed using reference TRBV30 and TRBJ1-5, is SQTIHQWPATLVQPVGSPLSLECTVEGTSNPNLYWYRQAAGRGLQLLFYSVGIGQISSEVPQNLSASRPQDRQFILSSKKLLLSDSGFYLCAFTYGDRDNQPQHFGDGTRLSIL.

The chain links TRBV29-1 to TRBJ1-2; D remains unclear. Trimming pared 0 bases from V and 8 bases from J, leaving 16 bases between. The CDR3 has 14 residues. Per germline, CDR1 SQVTM and CDR2 ANQGSEA. CDR3 in amino acids: CSVEDPIGYSGYTF. The DNA of the CDR3 is TGCAGCGTTGAAGACCCCATCGGGTATTCGGGCTACACCTTC.

The rearrangement uses TRBV12-2 and TRBJ2-5; the D call in the table, TRBD1, was not verified against the DNA. TRBV12-2 counts as a pseudogene. The CDR3 runs to 13 residues. This CDR3 reads CASRFEGAETQYF. The DNA of the CDR3 is TGTGCAAGTCGCTTTGAGGGGGCGGAGACCCAGTACTTC.

This clone was recorded only once. This rearrangement joins TRBV5-1 to TRBJ2-1, with TRBD2 matching 9 bases. The V gene's germline CDR1 is SGHRS and CDR2 YFSETQ. Losses at the gene ends were 1 base for V and 1 base for J; bases not matched to a gene: 3. The CDR3 covers 16 residues. CDR3 coding DNA: TGCGCCAGCAGCTTGATAGCGGGAGTTTCCTACAATGAGCAGTTCTTC. Amino acid sequence: CASSLIAGVSYNEQFF. Based on the CDR3 plus reference TRBV5-1 and TRBJ2-1, the full variable domain is KAGVTQTPRYLIKTRGQQVTLSCSPISGHRSVSWYQQTPGQGLQFLFEYFSETQRNKGNFPGRFSGRQFSNSRSEMNVSTLELGDSALYLCASSLIAGVSYNEQFFGPGTRLTVL.

This clone was found many times. J is TRBJ2-7 and V is TRBV6-1; 13 positions match TRBD2. Germline V gene sequence: CDR1 MNHNS, CDR2 SASEGT. The V and J ends lost 5 bases and 7 bases, in that order; junction bases with no gene match: 8. CDR3 length equals 15 residues. The chain's CDR3 is CASSIRTSGSEEQYF. The CDR3 DNA reads TGTGCCAGCAGTATCCGGACTAGCGGGAGTGAAGAGCAGTACTTC.

The chain joins TRBV28 to TRBJ1-5, with unresolved D. Germline CDR1 MDHEN, CDR2 SYDVKM. The CDR3 loop spans 13 amino acids. The V gene lost 2 bases and the J gene lost 4 bases, with 6 bases spanning the gap. CDR3 sequence: CASSLGPNQPQHF. The CDR3 region has the DNA TGTGCCAGCAGTTTAGGGCCAAATCAGCCCCAGCATTTT.

The chain links TRBV29-1 to TRBJ1-2, with D maybe TRBD1 (6 bases). The CDR3 length is 12 residues. V was shortened by 3 bases and J by 14 bases, with 19 bases between the two germline ends. Germline-derived CDR1 and CDR2 are SQVTM and ANQGSEA. The CDR3 reads CSVDSAVKGTTF. The CDR3, as DNA: TGCAGCGTTGACTCGGCAGTCAAGGGGACAACCTTC. Full variable domain (outside the CDR3, taken from reference TRBV29-1 and TRBJ1-2): SAVISQKPSRDICQRGTSLTIQCQVDSQVTMMFWYRQQPGQSLTLIATANQGSEATYESGFVIDKFPISRPNLTFSTLTVSNMSPEDSSIYLCSVDSAVKGTTFGSGTRLTVV.